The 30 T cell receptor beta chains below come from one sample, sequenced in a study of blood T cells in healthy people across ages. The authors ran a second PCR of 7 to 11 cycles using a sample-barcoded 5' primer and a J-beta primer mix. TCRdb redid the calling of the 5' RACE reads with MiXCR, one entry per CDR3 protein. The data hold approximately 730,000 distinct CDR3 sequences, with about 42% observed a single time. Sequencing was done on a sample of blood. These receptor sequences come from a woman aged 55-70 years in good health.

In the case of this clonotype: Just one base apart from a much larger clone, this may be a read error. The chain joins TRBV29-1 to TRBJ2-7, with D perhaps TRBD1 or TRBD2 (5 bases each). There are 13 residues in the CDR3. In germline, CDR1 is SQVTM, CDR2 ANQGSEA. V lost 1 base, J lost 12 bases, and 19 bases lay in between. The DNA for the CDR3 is TGCAGCGTTGAAGGGCAGGGAGAAGAGACCCGGTACTTC. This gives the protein CSVEGQGEETRYF.

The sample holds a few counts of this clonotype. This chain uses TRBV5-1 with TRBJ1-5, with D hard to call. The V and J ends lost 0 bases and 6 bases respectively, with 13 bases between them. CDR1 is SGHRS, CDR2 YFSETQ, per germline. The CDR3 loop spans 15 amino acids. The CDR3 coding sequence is TGCGCCAGCAGCTTGGAGCCTTCGGCCGGTCAGCCCCAGCATTTT. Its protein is CASSLEPSAGQPQHF. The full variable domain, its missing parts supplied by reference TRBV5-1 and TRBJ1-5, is KAGVTQTPRYLIKTRGQQVTLSCSPISGHRSVSWYQQTPGQGLQFLFEYFSETQRNKGNFPGRFSGRQFSNSRSEMNVSTLELGDSALYLCASSLEPSAGQPQHFGDGTRLSIL.

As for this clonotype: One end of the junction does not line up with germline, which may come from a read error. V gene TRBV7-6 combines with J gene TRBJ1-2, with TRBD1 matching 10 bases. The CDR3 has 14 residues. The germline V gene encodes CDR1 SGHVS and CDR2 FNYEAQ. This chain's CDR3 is CAGSLGQGNYGYTF. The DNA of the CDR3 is TGTGCCGGCAGCTTGGGACAGGGGAACTATGGCTACACCTTC.

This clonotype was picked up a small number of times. The CDR3 protein is CASSRGTSGTGEQFF. The DNA of the CDR3 is TGTGCCAGCAGCCGCGGGACTAGCGGGACGGGTGAGCAGTTCTTC. The chain couples TRBV7-3 to TRBJ2-1, with 13 positions matching TRBD2. This CDR3 contains 15 residues. V shed 5 bases, J shed 9 bases, and the junction held 7 bases outside the gene matches. Germline V gives CDR1 SGHTA, CDR2 FQGTGA. Full variable domain (missing parts from reference TRBV7-3 and TRBJ2-1): GAGVSQTPSNKVTEKGKYVELRCDPISGHTALYWYRQSLGQGPEFLIYFQGTGAADDSGLPNDRFFAVRPEGSVSTLKIQRTERGDSAVYLCASSRGTSGTGEQFFGPGTRLTVL.

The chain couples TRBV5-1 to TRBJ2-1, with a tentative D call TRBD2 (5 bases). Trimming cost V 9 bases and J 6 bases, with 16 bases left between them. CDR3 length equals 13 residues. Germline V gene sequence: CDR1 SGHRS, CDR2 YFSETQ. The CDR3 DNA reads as TGCGCCACGACCACGGAGGCTCTCAATGAGCAGTTCTTC. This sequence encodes CATTTEALNEQFF.

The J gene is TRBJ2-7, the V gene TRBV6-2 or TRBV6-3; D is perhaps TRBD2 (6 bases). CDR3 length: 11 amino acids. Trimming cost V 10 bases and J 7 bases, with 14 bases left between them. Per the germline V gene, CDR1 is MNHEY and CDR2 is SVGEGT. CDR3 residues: CATKTTSEQYF. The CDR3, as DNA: TGTGCCACCAAGACGACTAGTGAGCAGTACTTC.

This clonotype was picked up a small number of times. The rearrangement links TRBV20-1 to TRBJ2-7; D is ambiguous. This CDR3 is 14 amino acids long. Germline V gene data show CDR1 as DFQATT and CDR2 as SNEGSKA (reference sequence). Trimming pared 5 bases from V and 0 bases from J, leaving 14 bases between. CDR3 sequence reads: CSAAELVSSYEQYF. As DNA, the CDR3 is TGCAGTGCTGCCGAATTAGTGAGCTCCTACGAGCAGTACTTC.

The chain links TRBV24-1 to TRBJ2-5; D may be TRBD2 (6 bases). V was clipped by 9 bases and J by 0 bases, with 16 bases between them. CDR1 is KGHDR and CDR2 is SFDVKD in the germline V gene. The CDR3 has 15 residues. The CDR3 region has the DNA TGTGCCACCTATCCCGTGGCGGGAAACCAAGAGACCCAGTACTTC. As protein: CATYPVAGNQETQYF.

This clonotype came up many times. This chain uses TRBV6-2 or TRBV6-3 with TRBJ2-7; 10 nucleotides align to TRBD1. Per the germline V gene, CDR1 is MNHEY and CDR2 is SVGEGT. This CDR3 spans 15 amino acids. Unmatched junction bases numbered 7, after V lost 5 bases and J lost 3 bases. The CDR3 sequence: CASSQPDRGFYEQYF. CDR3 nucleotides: TGTGCCAGCAGTCAACCGGACAGGGGGTTCTACGAGCAGTACTTC.

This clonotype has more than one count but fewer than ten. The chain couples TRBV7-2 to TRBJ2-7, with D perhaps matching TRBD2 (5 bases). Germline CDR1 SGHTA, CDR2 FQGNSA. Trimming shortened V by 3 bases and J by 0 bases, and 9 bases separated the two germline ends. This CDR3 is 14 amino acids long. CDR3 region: CASSFAGSSYEQYF. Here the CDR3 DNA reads TGTGCCAGCAGCTTTGCGGGCAGCTCCTACGAGCAGTACTTC.

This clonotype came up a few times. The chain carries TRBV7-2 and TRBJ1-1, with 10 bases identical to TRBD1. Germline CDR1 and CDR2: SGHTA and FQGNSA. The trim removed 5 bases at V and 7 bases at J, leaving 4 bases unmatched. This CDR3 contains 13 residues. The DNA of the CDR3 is TGTGCCAGCAGCGCGACAGGGGGCTTTGAAGCTTTCTTT. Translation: CASSATGGFEAFF. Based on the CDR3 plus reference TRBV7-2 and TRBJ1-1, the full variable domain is GAGVSQSPSNKVTEKGKDVELRCDPISGHTALYWYRQSLGQGLEFLIYFQGNSAPDKSGLPSDRFSAERTGGSVSTLTIQRTQQEDSAVYLCASSATGGFEAFFGQGTRLTVV.

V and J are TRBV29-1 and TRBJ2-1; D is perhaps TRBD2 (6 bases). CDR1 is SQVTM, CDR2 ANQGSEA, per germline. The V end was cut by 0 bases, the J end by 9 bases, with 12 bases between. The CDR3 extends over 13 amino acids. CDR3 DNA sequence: TGCAGCGTTGAAGATCGGAGGGCATGTGAGCAGTTCTTC. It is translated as CSVEDRRACEQFF.

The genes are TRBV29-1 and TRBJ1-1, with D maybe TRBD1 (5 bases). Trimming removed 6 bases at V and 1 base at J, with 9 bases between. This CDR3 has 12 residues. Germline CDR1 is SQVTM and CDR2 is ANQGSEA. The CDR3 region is CSVGHGNTEAFF. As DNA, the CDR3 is TGCAGCGTGGGGCACGGGAACACTGAAGCTTTCTTT.

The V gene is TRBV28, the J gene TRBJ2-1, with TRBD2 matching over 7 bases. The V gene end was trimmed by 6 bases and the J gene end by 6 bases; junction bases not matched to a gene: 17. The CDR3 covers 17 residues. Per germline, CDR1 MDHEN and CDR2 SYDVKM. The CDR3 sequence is CASSPQLGRAGTNEQFF. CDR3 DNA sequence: TGTGCCAGCAGCCCTCAACTAGGTCGAGCGGGGACCAATGAGCAGTTCTTC. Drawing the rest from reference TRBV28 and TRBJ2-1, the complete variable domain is DVKVTQSSRYLVKRTGEKVFLECVQDMDHENMFWYRQDPGLGLRLIYFSYDVKMKEKGDIPEGYSVSREKKERFSLILESASTNQTSMYLCASSPQLGRAGTNEQFFGPGTRLTVL.

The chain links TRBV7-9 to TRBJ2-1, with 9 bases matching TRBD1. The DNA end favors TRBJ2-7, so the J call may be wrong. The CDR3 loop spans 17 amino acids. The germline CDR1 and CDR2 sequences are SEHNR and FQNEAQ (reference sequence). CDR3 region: CASSLEAGQGSYNEQYF. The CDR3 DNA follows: TGTGCCAGCAGCTTAGAGGCGGGACAGGGCTCCTACAATGAGCAGTACTTC.

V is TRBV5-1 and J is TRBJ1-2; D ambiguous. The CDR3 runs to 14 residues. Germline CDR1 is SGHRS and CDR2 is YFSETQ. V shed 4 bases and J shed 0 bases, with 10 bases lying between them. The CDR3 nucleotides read TGCGCCAGCAGCGCCGAAGGGACTAACTATGGCTACACCTTC. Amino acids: CASSAEGTNYGYTF.

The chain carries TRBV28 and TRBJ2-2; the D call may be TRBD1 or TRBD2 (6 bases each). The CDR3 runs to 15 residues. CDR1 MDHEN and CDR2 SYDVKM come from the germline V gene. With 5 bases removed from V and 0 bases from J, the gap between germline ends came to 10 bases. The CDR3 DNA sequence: TGTGCCAGCAGTCGCGGGACACCGAACACCGGGGAGCTGTTTTTT. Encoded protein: CASSRGTPNTGELFF.

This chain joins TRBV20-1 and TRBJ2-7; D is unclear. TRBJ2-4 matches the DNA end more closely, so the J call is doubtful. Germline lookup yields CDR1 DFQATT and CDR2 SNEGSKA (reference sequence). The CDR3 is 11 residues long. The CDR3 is CSAREQNIQYF. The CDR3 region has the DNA TGCAGTGCTAGAGAGCAGAACATTCAGTACTTC.

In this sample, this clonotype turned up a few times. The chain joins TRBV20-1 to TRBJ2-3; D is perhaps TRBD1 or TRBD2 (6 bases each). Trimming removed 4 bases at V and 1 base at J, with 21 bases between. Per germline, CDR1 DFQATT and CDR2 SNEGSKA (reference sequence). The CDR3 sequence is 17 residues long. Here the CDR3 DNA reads TGCAGTGCTACATGTGGGGGGCCAATCCACTGCACAGATACGCAGTATTTT. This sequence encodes CSATCGGPIHCTDTQYF.

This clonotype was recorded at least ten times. CDR3 DNA: TGCGCCAGCAGCTTGGCCGGGCGGAGAGGCTTCACAGATACGCAGTATTTT. Encoded protein: CASSLAGRRGFTDTQYF. J is TRBJ2-3 and V is TRBV5-1, with D unresolved. Trimming took off 0 bases at V and 2 bases at J, with 16 bases between the two ends. CDR3 length: 17 residues. Germline V gene sequence: CDR1 SGHRS, CDR2 YFSETQ.

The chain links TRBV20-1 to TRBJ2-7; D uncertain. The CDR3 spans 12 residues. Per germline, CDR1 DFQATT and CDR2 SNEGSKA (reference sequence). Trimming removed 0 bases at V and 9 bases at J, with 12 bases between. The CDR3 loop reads CSAREYSRAQYF. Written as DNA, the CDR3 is TGCAGTGCTAGAGAGTATAGTCGGGCGCAGTACTTC.

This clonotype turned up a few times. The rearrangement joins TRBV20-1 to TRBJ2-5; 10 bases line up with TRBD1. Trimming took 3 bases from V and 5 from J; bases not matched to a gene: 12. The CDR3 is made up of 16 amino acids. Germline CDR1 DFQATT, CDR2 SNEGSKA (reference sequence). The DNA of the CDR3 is TGCAGTGCTAGGGGCTCTGGGGACAGGGGAGGGGAGACCCAGTACTTC. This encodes CSARGSGDRGGETQYF.

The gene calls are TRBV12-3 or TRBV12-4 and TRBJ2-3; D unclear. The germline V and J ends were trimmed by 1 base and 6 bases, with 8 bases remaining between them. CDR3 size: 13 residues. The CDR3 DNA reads TGTGCCAGCAGTTTAGTTCCAGCGGATACGCAGTATTTT. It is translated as CASSLVPADTQYF.

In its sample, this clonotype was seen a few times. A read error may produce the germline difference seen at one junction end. CDR3 nucleotides: TGTGCCTTGAGTAGGGGAATCTACGAGCAGTACTTC. This codes for CALSRGIYEQYF. V gene TRBV30 combines with J gene TRBJ2-7, with D tentatively TRBD1 (5 bases). The CDR3 sequence is 12 residues long. Germline values: CDR1 GTSNPN, CDR2 SVGIG (reference sequence).

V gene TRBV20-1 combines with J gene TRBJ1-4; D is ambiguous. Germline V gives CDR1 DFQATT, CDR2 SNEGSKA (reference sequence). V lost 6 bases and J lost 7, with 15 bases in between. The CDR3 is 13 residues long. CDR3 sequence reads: CSAPGVGSEKLFF. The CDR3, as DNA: TGCAGTGCACCCGGGGTGGGGAGTGAAAAACTGTTTTTT.

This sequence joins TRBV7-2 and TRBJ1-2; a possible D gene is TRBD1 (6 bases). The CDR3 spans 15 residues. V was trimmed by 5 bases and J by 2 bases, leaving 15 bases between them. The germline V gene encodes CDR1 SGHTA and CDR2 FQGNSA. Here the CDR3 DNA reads TGTGCCAGCAGCCCCTTACAGGGTGCAAACTATGGCTACACCTTC. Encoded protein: CASSPLQGANYGYTF. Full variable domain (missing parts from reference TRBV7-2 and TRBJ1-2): GAGVSQSPSNKVTEKGKDVELRCDPISGHTALYWYRQSLGQGLEFLIYFQGNSAPDKSGLPSDRFSAERTGGSVSTLTIQRTQQEDSAVYLCASSPLQGANYGYTFGSGTRLTVV.

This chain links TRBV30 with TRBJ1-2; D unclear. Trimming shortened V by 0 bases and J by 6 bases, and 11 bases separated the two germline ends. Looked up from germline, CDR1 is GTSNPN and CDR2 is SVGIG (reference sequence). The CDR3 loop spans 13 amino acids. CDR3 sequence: CAWSVKSGHGYTF. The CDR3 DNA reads TGTGCCTGGAGTGTAAAGTCCGGCCATGGCTACACCTTC.

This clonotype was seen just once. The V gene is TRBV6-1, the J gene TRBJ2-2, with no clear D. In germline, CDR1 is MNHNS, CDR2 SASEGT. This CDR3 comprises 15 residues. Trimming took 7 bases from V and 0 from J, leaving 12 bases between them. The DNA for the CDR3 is TGTGCCAGCACCTGGTTCGGGTCGAACACCGGGGAGCTGTTTTTT. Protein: CASTWFGSNTGELFF.

The CDR3 protein is CASSQDSSGNTIYF. In DNA, the CDR3 is TGTGCCAGCAGTCAGGACAGCTCTGGAAACACCATATATTTT. The chain uses TRBV4-2 and TRBJ1-3; TRBD1 might be the D (6 bases). The CDR3 contains 14 residues. Germline CDR1 reads LGHNA; CDR2 reads YNFKEQ. Between the trimmed V and J ends, which lost 6 bases and 0 bases, there was a span of 9 bases.

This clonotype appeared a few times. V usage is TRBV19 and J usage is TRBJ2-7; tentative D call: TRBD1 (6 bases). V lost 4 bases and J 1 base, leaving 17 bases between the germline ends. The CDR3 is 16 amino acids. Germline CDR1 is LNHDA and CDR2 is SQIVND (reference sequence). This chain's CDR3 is CASSKGQRDGSYEQYF. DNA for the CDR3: TGTGCCAGTAGTAAAGGACAGAGGGACGGATCCTACGAGCAGTACTTC.